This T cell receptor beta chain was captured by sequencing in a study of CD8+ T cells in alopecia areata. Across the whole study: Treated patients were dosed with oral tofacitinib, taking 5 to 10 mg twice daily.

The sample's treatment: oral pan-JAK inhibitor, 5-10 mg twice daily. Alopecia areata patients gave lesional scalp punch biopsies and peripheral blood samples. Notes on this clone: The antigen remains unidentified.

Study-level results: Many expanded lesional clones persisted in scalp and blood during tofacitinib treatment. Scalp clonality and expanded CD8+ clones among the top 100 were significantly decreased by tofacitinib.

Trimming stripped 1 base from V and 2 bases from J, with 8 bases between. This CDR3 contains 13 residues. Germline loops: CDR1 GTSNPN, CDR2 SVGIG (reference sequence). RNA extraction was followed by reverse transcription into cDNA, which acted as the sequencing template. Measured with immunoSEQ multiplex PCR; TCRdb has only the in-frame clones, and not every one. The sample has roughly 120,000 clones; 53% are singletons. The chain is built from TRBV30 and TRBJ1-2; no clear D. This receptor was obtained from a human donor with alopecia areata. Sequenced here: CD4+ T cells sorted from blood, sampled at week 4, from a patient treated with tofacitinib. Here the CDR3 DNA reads TGTGCCTGGAGTGACTATTTAAACTATGGCTACACCTTC. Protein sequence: CAWSDYLNYGYTF.